The 19 T cell receptor beta chains below come from one sample, sequenced in a study of T cells in Graves' hyperthyroidism and ophthalmopathy. It was RNA transcripts that yielded the amplified TCR beta CDR3 regions. Carried out on the TCR CDR3, a first-round RT-PCR used the HTBI primer set. TCRdb independently ran MiXCR on the multiplex PCR reads; one entry per CDR3 protein. The repertoire has 350,000 to 500,000 distinct CDR3 sequences, roughly 15% of them found once; the top ten carry around 5.3%. Sample: blood. These receptors all stem from a woman in her late teens or twenties with Graves' hyperthyroidism.

The chain couples TRBV11-1 to TRBJ2-7; D ambiguous. Deletions cut 4 bases from V and 6 bases from J, with 19 bases between. The CDR3 has 15 residues. The germline V gene encodes CDR1 SGHAT and CDR2 FQDESV (reference sequence). CDR3 region: CASSSNLALSGEQYF. CDR3 sequence (DNA): TGTGCCAGCAGCTCAAACTTGGCCCTCTCTGGCGAGCAGTACTTC.

This clonotype has more than one count but fewer than ten. The CDR3 sequence is CASSYSPTGMDTEAFF. Here the CDR3 DNA reads TGTGCCAGCAGTTACTCGCCGACAGGGATGGACACTGAAGCTTTCTTT. V and J are TRBV6-2 or TRBV6-3 and TRBJ1-1; 7 bases match TRBD1. CDR1 is MNHEY and CDR2 is SVGEGT in the germline V gene. After removal of 0 bases from V and 3 bases from J, the junction contained 7 bases not matched to a gene. This CDR3 has 16 residues.

As to this clonotype: This could be a read error, since a much larger clone is one nucleotide away. Without the conserved terminal phenylalanine or tryptophan, this CDR3 likely stems from a read error. The gene calls are TRBV20-1 and TRBJ1-2; TRBD1 is a possible D gene (5 bases). V was shortened by 2 bases and J by 6 bases, with 7 bases between the two germline ends. CDR1 and CDR2 from the germline V gene are DFQATT and SNEGSKA (reference sequence). The CDR3 runs to 11 residues. The CDR3 DNA is TGCAGTGCTAGACAGGGCGATGGCTACACCGTC. This sequence encodes CSARQGDGYTV.

This clonotype has ten or more counts. The chain recombines TRBV7-3 with TRBJ2-1; 11 bases fit TRBD2. The V and J ends lost 0 bases and 0 bases, in that order; junction bases with no gene match: 4. From germline, CDR1 is SGHTA and CDR2 FQGTGA. The CDR3 runs 18 residues. The CDR3 loop reads CASSLTLGLAVSYNEQFF. In DNA, the CDR3 is TGTGCCAGCAGCTTAACGTTGGGACTAGCGGTCTCCTACAATGAGCAGTTCTTC.

The rearrangement links TRBV7-2 to TRBJ2-1, with TRBD2 matching 9 bases. Germline trimming cut 4 bases from V and 7 bases from J; bases unmatched to any gene: 14. Germline assignment: CDR1 SGHTA and CDR2 FQGNSA. This CDR3 spans 17 amino acids. Here the CDR3 DNA reads TGTGCCAGCAGCTCCTCGTCGGTCGCGGGAGGGCAGAATGAGCAGTTCTTC. Translation: CASSSSSVAGGQNEQFF.

This clonotype appeared many times. This rearrangement joins TRBV10-3 to TRBJ2-7, with 10 bases identical to TRBD1. Germline-derived CDR1 and CDR2 are ENHRY and SYGVKD. The V gene end was trimmed by 6 bases and the J gene end by 5 bases; junction bases not matched to a gene: 13. The CDR3 has 16 amino acids. CDR3 sequence (DNA): TGTGCCATCAGCGTAGACCGGGACAGGGGTGTCCACGAGCAGTACTTC. Translation: CAISVDRDRGVHEQYF.

At least ten counts were recorded for this clonotype. The chain uses TRBV6-1 and TRBJ1-2, with unresolved D. Germline CDR1 is MNHNS and CDR2 is SASEGT. CDR3 length: 13 residues. Trimming left V 5 bases short and J 5 bases short, with 12 bases between. CDR3 region: CASSPDGVYGYTF. The CDR3, as DNA: TGTGCCAGCAGTCCGGACGGGGTTTATGGCTACACCTTC.

This clonotype was detected many times. The rearrangement joins TRBV20-1 to TRBJ2-1, with D uncertain. The germline gives CDR1 DFQATT, CDR2 SNEGSKA (reference sequence). V was cut by 3 bases and J by 2 bases, with 11 bases left in between. This CDR3 contains 14 residues. The CDR3 reads CSARKLGAYNEQFF. The CDR3 coding sequence is TGCAGTGCTAGGAAGTTGGGTGCCTACAATGAGCAGTTCTTC.

This clonotype was detected ten times or more. The chain uses TRBV6-1 and TRBJ1-5, with D perhaps TRBD1 (6 bases). CDR1 and CDR2 (germline): MNHNS, SASEGT. The CDR3 contains 12 residues. Trimming shortened V by 8 bases and J by 6 bases, and 11 bases separated the two germline ends. CDR3 region: CASGGGGQPQHF. The CDR3 region has the DNA TGTGCCAGCGGGGGCGGCGGTCAGCCCCAGCATTTT.

This chain links TRBV20-1 with TRBJ2-7, with D perhaps TRBD1 (8 bases). Trimming took 1 base from V and 6 from J, leaving 13 bases between them. The CDR3 has 13 residues. Germline lookup yields CDR1 DFQATT and CDR2 SNEGSKA (reference sequence). The CDR3 here is CSARVYRGGEQYF. Written as DNA, the CDR3 is TGCAGTGCTAGAGTTTACAGGGGGGGCGAGCAGTACTTC.

This clonotype was observed at least ten times. The chain joins TRBV6-1 to TRBJ2-3; 11 bases are a match to TRBD2. Trimming at V came to 5 bases and at J to 0 bases, leaving 4 bases not matched to a gene. The CDR3 totals 16 residues. Germline V gene data show CDR1 as MNHNS and CDR2 as SASEGT. This CDR3 is CASSLRLAGSTDTQYF. The CDR3 coding sequence is TGTGCCAGCAGTCTTAGACTAGCGGGGAGCACAGATACGCAGTATTTT.

This CDR3 is CASTNGLAAYEQYF. The CDR3 coding sequence is TGTGCCAGCACTAACGGACTAGCGGCGTACGAGCAGTACTTC. V usage is TRBV6-2 or TRBV6-3 and J usage is TRBJ2-7; 10 bases align to TRBD2. The CDR3 extends over 14 amino acids. With 7 bases clipped from V and 4 bases from J, the junction kept 7 bases outside the gene matches. Germline assignment: CDR1 MNHEY and CDR2 SVGEGT.

The table lists this clonotype with many counts. V and J are TRBV5-1 and TRBJ2-1; D perhaps matches TRBD2 (5 bases). This CDR3 contains 14 residues. CDR1 SGHRS and CDR2 YFSETQ come from the germline V gene. The V end was cut by 9 bases, the J end by 0 bases, with 13 bases between. In DNA, the CDR3 is TGCGCCACCAGACCCAGCGGCTCCTACAATGAGCAGTTCTTC. This codes for CATRPSGSYNEQFF.

This clonotype was observed at least ten times. The chain recombines TRBV11-2 with TRBJ2-7; a weak D match, TRBD2 (6 bases). V lost 0 bases to trimming and J lost 4 bases, with 13 bases between them. CDR1 and CDR2 (germline): SGHAT, FQNNGV. The CDR3 spans 15 residues. CDR3 bases: TGTGCCAGCAGCTTAGACGGGAGTGCTCATTACGAGCAGTACTTC. It encodes CASSLDGSAHYEQYF.

Ten or more counts support this clonotype. The rearrangement uses TRBV30 and TRBJ1-2; weak D call: TRBD1 (6 bases). Germline assignment: CDR1 GTSNPN and CDR2 SVGIG (reference sequence). Between the trimmed V and J ends, which lost 0 bases and 5 bases, there was a span of 10 bases. The CDR3 runs 13 residues. The DNA of the CDR3 is TGTGCCTGGAGTGTTACCCAGGGGTATGGCTACACCTTC. Its protein product is CAWSVTQGYGYTF.

The V call is TRBV10-3, the J call TRBJ2-1, with TRBD2 matching over 8 bases. The CDR3 extends over 17 amino acids. From germline, CDR1 is ENHRY and CDR2 SYGVKD. The ends lost 2 bases at V and 7 bases at J; junction bases unmatched: 13. In DNA form, the CDR3 reads TGTGCCATCAGTGAGCCGGGCCACAGCGGGAGTCTTAATGAGCAGTTCTTC. As protein: CAISEPGHSGSLNEQFF.

This clonotype was found many times. This chain uses TRBV4-3 with TRBJ1-1, with a weak D call TRBD1 (6 bases). This CDR3 is built from 16 residues. From germline, CDR1 is LGHNA and CDR2 YSLEER. V was pared by 2 bases and J by 1 base, with 14 bases between. CDR3 region: CASSQSPQGQNTEAFF. The CDR3 nucleotides read TGCGCCAGCAGCCAATCCCCACAGGGACAGAACACTGAAGCTTTCTTT.

Notes on this clonotype: At one end the junction does not follow the germline gene, possibly because of a read error. The rearrangement uses TRBV13 and TRBJ2-1; TRBD2 is a possible D gene (5 bases). Germline values: CDR1 PRHDT, CDR2 FYEKMQ (reference sequence). The CDR3 runs 16 residues. CDR3 bases: TGTGCCATCAGCTTACCCGGACTCCGTGATGGGAATGAGCAGTTCTTC. It is translated as CAISLPGLRDGNEQFF.

V and J are TRBV19 and TRBJ2-7; TRBD2 is a possible D gene (5 bases). The germline gives CDR1 LNHDA, CDR2 SQIVND (reference sequence). The CDR3 totals 13 residues. With 7 bases removed from V and 3 bases from J, the gap between germline ends came to 13 bases. This CDR3 is CASTSREGYEQYF. CDR3 nucleotides: TGTGCCAGTACGTCCCGGGAAGGCTACGAGCAGTACTTC.